This TCR beta chain was documented in a study of blood T cell repertoires in COVID-19. As for the study in general: COVID-19 samples from acute and convalescent phases originated in the United States, Italy and Spain. Sources were T cells, B-cell-depleted T cells, or PBMCs; the material itself was cDNA or gDNA.

Ages ranged from about 18 to 100 years, with residence in 24 US areas. Clinical history reported by participants formed the basis on which cohorts were assigned. Trimming shortened V by 6 bases and J by 3 bases, and 11 bases separated the two germline ends. The CDR3 contains 13 residues. From germline, CDR1 is SNHLY and CDR2 FYNNEI. This clone was observed a handful of times. Only in-frame clones appear in the TCRdb table, and some are missing; sequencing was by immunoSEQ multiplex PCR. The sample shows fewer than 250,000 clones, approximately 88% of them seen only once. The chain employs TRBV2 and TRBJ2-5; tentative D call: TRBD2 (5 bases). Sequenced input: PBMCs or T cells enriched from blood (not recorded which). This clonotype was sampled from a woman aged 25 to 39 with acute COVID-19. As DNA, the CDR3 is TGTGCCAGCAGAGTGGACTCTGAAGAGACCCAGTACTTC. Encoded protein: CASRVDSEETQYF. Together with reference TRBV2 and TRBJ2-5, the CDR3 gives the full variable domain: EPEVTQTPSHQVTQMGQEVILRCVPISNHLYFYWYRQILGQKVEFLVSFYNNEISEKSEIFDDQFSVERPDGSNFTLKIRSTKLEDSAMYFCASRVDSEETQYFGPGTRLLVL.